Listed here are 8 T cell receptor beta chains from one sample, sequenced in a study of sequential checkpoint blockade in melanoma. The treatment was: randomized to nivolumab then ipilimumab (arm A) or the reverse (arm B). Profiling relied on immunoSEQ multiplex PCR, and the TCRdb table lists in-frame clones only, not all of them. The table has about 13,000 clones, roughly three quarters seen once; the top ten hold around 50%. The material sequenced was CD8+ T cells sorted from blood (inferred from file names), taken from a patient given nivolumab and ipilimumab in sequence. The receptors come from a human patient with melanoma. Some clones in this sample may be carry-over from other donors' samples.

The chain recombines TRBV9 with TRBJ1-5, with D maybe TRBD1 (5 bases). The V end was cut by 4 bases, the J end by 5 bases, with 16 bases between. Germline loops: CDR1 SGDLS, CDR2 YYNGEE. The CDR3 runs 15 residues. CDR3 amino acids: CASSPEGRWDQPQHF. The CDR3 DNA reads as TGTGCCAGCAGCCCGGAGGGACGGTGGGATCAGCCCCAGCATTTT.

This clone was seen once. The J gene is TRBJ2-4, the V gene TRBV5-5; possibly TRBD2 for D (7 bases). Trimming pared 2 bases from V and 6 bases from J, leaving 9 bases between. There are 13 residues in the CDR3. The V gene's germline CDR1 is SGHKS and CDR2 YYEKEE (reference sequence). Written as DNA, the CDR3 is TGTGCCAGCAGCTTCGGGGGGCGAAACATTCAGTACTTC. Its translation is CASSFGGRNIQYF.

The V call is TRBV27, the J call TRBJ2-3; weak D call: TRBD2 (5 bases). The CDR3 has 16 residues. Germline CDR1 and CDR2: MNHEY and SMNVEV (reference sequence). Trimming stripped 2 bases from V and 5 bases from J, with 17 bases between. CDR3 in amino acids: CASSLRATAAKDTQYF. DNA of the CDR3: TGTGCCAGCAGTTTACGTGCAACAGCGGCCAAAGATACGCAGTATTTT.

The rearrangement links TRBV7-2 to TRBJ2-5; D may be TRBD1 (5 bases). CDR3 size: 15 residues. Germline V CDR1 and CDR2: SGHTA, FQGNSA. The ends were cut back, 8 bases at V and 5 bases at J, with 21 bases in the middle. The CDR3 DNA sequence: TGTGCCAGCCGCCTGGGCAGGGTCATGCGTGAGACCCAGTACTTC. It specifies CASRLGRVMRETQYF.

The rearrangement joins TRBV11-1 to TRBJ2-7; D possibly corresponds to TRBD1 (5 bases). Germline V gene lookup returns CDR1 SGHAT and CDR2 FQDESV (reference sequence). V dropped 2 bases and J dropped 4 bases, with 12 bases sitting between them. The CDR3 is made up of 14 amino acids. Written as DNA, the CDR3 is TGTGCCAGCAGCTTAAGGGGCAGGGCGTACGAGCAGTACTTC. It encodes CASSLRGRAYEQYF. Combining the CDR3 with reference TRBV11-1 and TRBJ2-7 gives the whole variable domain EAEVAQSPRYKITEKSQAVAFWCDPISGHATLYWYRQILGQGPELLVQFQDESVVDDSQLPKDRFSAERLKGVDSTLKIQPAELGDSAMYLCASSLRGRAYEQYFGPGTRLTVT.

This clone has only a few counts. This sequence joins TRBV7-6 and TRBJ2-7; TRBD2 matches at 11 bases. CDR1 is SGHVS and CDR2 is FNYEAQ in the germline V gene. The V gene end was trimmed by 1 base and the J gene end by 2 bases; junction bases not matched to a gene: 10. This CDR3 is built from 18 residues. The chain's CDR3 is CASSLGASGGLGAYEQYF. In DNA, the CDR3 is TGTGCCAGCAGCTTAGGAGCTAGCGGGGGGCTCGGGGCCTACGAGCAGTACTTC.

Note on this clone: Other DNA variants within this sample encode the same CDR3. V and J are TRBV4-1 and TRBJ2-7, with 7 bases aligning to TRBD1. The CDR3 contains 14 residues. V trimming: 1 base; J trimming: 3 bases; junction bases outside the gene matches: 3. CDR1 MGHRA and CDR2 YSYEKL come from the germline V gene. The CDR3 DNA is TGCGCCAGCAGCCAAGCCCCAGGGGGCTACGAGCAGTACTTC. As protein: CASSQAPGGYEQYF.

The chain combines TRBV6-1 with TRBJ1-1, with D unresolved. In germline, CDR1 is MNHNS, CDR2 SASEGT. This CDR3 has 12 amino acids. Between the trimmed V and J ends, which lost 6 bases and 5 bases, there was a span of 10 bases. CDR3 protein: CASRSGRTEAFF. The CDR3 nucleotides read TGTGCCAGCAGGAGCGGGAGAACTGAAGCTTTCTTT.